This TCR beta chain comes out of a study of T cell responses to AZD1222 COVID-19 vaccine. Study conclusions and caveats: Most donors were white British and more were female, and clonal diversity was possibly underestimated. Baseline antibody screening turned up just a handful of seropositive AZD1222 recipients.

Comment on this clone: Its antigen remains unknown.

Unmatched junction bases numbered 1, after V lost 2 bases and J lost 2 bases. Germline V CDR1 and CDR2: SGHKS, YYEKEE (reference sequence). CDR3 length equals 15 residues. The data were produced by immunoSEQ multiplex PCR, yet TCRdb's version contains in-frame clones alone and is incomplete. The sample records 170,000 or so clones, just under 95% being singletons. The TCR comes from an adult who received the MenACWY meningococcal vaccine as a control. The input for sequencing was peripheral blood, taken 28 days after the second dose of the MenACWY control vaccine. V usage is TRBV5-5 and J usage is TRBJ2-6, with TRBD1 matching 7 bases. The CDR3 nucleotides read TGTGCCAGCAGCTTTACAGGGGCTGGGGCCAACGTCCTGACTTTC. This encodes CASSFTGAGANVLTF.